A selection of T cell receptor beta chains follows, all from one sample in a study of T cells in Graves' hyperthyroidism and ophthalmopathy. TCRdb processed the multiplex PCR reads anew with MiXCR; each CDR3 protein has one entry. Of about 530,000 distinct CDR3 sequences in the sample, 17% are singletons; the top ten hold approximately 15%. The sequenced sample was blood. These receptors all come from a woman aged 18-29 years with Graves' ophthalmopathy. Each CDR3 is given with its conserved first and last residue. The D gene is left open where the match is weak. Rows may omit the clone size; those that give it use once, few, many or a size class.

J | V | D | size | CDR3 | DNA
TRBJ1-2 | TRBV20-1 | NA | NA | CSARGNGYIF | TGCAGTGCTAGAGGGAACGGCTACATCTTC
TRBJ1-1 | TRBV19 | TRBD1 | few | CASRARQGSGTEAFF | TGTGCCAGTAGGGCGAGACAGGGGTCGGGGACTGAAGCTTTCTTT
TRBJ1-6 | TRBV4-1 | NA | NA | CASSQDPRIVSPLHF | TGCGCCAGCAGCCAAGATCCCCGAATTGTTTCACCCCTCCACTTT
TRBJ2-2 | TRBV5-1 | NA | many | CASSLFWRSSTGELFF | TGCGCCAGCAGCTTGTTCTGGAGAAGTAGTACCGGGGAGCTGTTTTTT
TRBJ2-3 | TRBV6-2/TRBV6-3 | NA | many | CASRPWGRGISDTQYF | TGTGCCAGCCGCCCGTGGGGGAGGGGGATCTCAGATACGCAGTATTTT
TRBJ1-3 | TRBV20-1 | NA | NA | CSARAEGLLYSGNTIYF | TGCAGTGCTAGAGCCGAGGGACTCCTCTACTCTGGAAACACAATATATTTT
TRBJ1-2 | TRBV30 | NA | many | CAWTTEGGYTF | TGTGCCTGGACCACAGAGGGGGGCTACACCTTC
TRBJ2-3 | TRBV27 | TRBD2 | many | CASSLDETSGFTDTQYF | TGTGCCAGCAGTTTAGACGAAACTAGCGGTTTCACAGATACGCAGTATTTT
TRBJ2-5 | TRBV11-2 | NA | many | CASTSGGETQYF | TGTGCCAGCACTTCGGGCGGGGAGACCCAGTACTTC
TRBJ2-5 | TRBV11-1 | TRBD1 | NA | CASSLGDREETQYF | TGTGCCAGCAGCTTAGGGGACAGAGAAGAGACCCAGTACTTC
TRBJ2-2 | TRBV27 | NA | NA | CASRLTGAPGELLF | TGTGCCAGCAGACTTACAGGAGCTCCCGGGGAGCTGCTTTTT
TRBJ2-2 | TRBV20-1 | NA | NA | CSARDGRANTGELFF | TGCAGTGCTAGAGATGGACGGGCGAACACCGGGGAGCTGTTTTTT
TRBJ1-1 | TRBV27 | TRBD1 | many | CASRRQGGNTEAFF | TGTGCCAGCAGACGACAGGGGGGGAACACTGAAGCTTTCTTT
TRBJ1-1 | TRBV9 | NA | NA | CASSVGATGMNTEAFF | TGTGCCAGCAGCGTAGGTGCGACAGGAATGAACACTGAAGCTTTCTTT
TRBJ1-1 | TRBV13 | NA | many | CASSGRDTMNTEAFF | TGTGCCAGCAGCGGCAGGGACACAATGAACACTGAAGCTTTCTTT
TRBJ2-1 | TRBV4-1 | TRBD2 | NA | CASSQDVGLAGEAVEQFF | TGCGCCAGCAGCCAAGATGTGGGACTAGCGGGAGAAGCCGTTGAGCAGTTCTTC
TRBJ2-5 | TRBV19 | NA | NA | CASSQGGGREVQYF | TGTGCCAGTAGTCAAGGGGGCGGGAGAGAGGTCCAGTACTTC
TRBJ2-1 | TRBV5-5 | TRBD1 | many | CASSGPGTGYNEQFF | TGTGCCAGCAGCGGTCCCGGGACAGGGTACAATGAGCAGTTCTTC
TRBJ2-7 | TRBV7-9 | TRBD2 | many | CASSVTSGSYEQYF | TGTGCCAGCAGCGTTACTAGCGGGAGTTACGAGCAGTACTTC
TRBJ2-7 | TRBV20-1 | TRBD1 | many | CSADTGDAYEQYF | TGCAGTGCTGACACAGGGGATGCCTACGAGCAGTACTTC
TRBJ1-5 | TRBV15 | NA | NA | CATSRSGSNQPQHF | TGTGCCACCAGCAGATCGGGCAGCAATCAGCCCCAGCATTTT
TRBJ2-1 | TRBV12-3/TRBV12-4 | TRBD2 | NA | CASSLRAGGRVEQFF | TGTGCCAGCAGTTTAAGGGCGGGGGGGCGTGTTGAGCAGTTCTTC
TRBJ1-1 | TRBV5-6 | NA | NA | CASSPTGDTEAFF | TGTGCCAGCAGCCCAACGGGAGACACTGAAGCTTTCTTT
TRBJ2-7 | TRBV28 | TRBD1 | many | CASIGRQGAYEQYF | TGTGCCAGCATCGGACGACAGGGCGCCTACGAGCAGTACTTC
TRBJ1-2 | TRBV7-3 | TRBD1 | NA | CASSLDEGTGVYGYTF | TGTGCCAGCAGCTTAGACGAAGGGACAGGGGTCTATGGCTACACCTTC
TRBJ1-2 | TRBV13 | TRBD1 | NA | CASSQGVGQGGPNYGYTF | TGTGCCAGCAGCCAAGGAGTGGGACAGGGGGGACCAAACTATGGCTACACCTTC
TRBJ2-7 | TRBV7-3 | NA | few | CASSPRTVSSYEQYF | TGTGCCAGCAGCCCGCGGACAGTGAGCTCCTACGAGCAGTACTTC
TRBJ2-5 | TRBV7-2 | NA | few | CASSHRQILQETQYF | TGTGCCAGCAGCCACCGTCAGATTCTTCAAGAGACCCAGTACTTC
TRBJ2-7 | TRBV27 | TRBD1 | many | CASSLERQGYEQYF | TGTGCCAGCAGTTTAGAAAGACAGGGTTACGAGCAGTACTTC
TRBJ1-5 | TRBV11-2 | NA | NA | CASNTRTAGSNQPQHF | TGTGCCAGCAACACCCGGACAGCGGGGAGCAATCAGCCCCAGCATTTT
TRBJ1-2 | TRBV28 | TRBD1 | many | CASSRDRVAYGYTF | TGTGCCAGCAGCAGGGACAGGGTAGCCTATGGCTACACCTTC
TRBJ1-4 | TRBV24-1 | NA | NA | CATSKGTSNGEKLFF | TGTGCCACCAGTAAAGGGACGTCGAACGGGGAAAAACTGTTTTTT
TRBJ1-5 | TRBV30 | NA | many | CAWSLSGQQPQHF | TGTGCCTGGAGTTTGTCAGGGCAACAGCCCCAGCATTTT
TRBJ1-1 | TRBV5-1 | NA | many | CASSSRRGGSEAFF | TGCGCCAGCAGCTCCCGACGGGGCGGCTCTGAAGCTTTCTTT
TRBJ2-7 | TRBV7-2 | TRBD1 | many | CASSWGQGKYEQYF | TGTGCCAGCAGCTGGGGACAGGGTAAATACGAGCAGTACTTC
TRBJ1-4 | TRBV28 | NA | NA | CASSFSGMANEKLFF | TGTGCCAGCAGTTTCTCAGGGATGGCTAATGAAAAACTGTTTTTT
TRBJ2-7 | TRBV5-6 | NA | NA | CASSVPQGEQYF | TGTGCCAGCAGCGTACCCCAGGGGGAGCAGTACTTC
TRBJ2-7 | TRBV27 | NA | NA | CASSLDPRAYEQYF | TGTGCCAGCAGTTTAGACCCACGGGCATACGAGCAGTACTTC
TRBJ1-2 | TRBV20-1 | TRBD1 | NA | CSARRQGAGGYTF | TGCAGTGCACGAAGACAGGGGGCAGGAGGCTACACCTTC
TRBJ2-7 | TRBV4-1 | NA | few | CASSQGTTGLSSYEQYF | TGCGCCAGCAGCCAAGGGACGACGGGTTTAAGCTCCTACGAGCAGTACTTC
TRBJ2-7 | TRBV7-2 | NA | many | CASSLEYVSSYEQYF | TGTGCCAGCAGCCTCGAGTACGTGAGCTCCTACGAGCAGTACTTC
TRBJ2-7 | TRBV19 | TRBD1 | few | CASMTLGQLAYEQYF | TGTGCCAGTATGACTCTGGGACAGCTTGCCTACGAGCAGTACTTC
TRBJ1-4 | TRBV5-1 | NA | NA | CARNRVKLFF | TGCGCCAGAAACAGGGTGAAACTGTTTTTT
TRBJ2-5 | TRBV7-3 | NA | NA | CASSLNGRQVLETQYF | TGTGCCAGCAGCTTAAACGGCCGACAGGTTCTGGAGACCCAGTACTTC
TRBJ1-1 | TRBV28 | NA | many | CASRDVLSHTEAFF | TGTGCCAGCAGGGACGTTCTCTCTCACACTGAAGCTTTCTTT
TRBJ1-3 | TRBV9 | NA | NA | CASSVDQGRGNTIYF | TGTGCCAGCAGCGTAGATCAGGGCCGCGGAAACACCATATATTTT
TRBJ1-5 | TRBV6-5 | NA | NA | CASSYSPGSYSNQPQHF | TGTGCCAGCAGTTACTCCCCAGGTTCCTATAGCAATCAGCCCCAGCATTTT
TRBJ1-1 | TRBV5-6 | NA | many | CASSREYTEAFF | TGTGCCAGCAGCCGGGAGTACACTGAAGCTTTCTTT
TRBJ1-1 | TRBV6-1 | TRBD1 | NA | CASNLQGGNTEAFF | TGTGCCAGCAACCTTCAGGGGGGGAACACTGAAGCTTTCTTT
TRBJ2-3 | TRBV27 | NA | many | CASSLQGCTDTQYF | TGTGCCAGCAGTTTACAGGGGTGCACAGATACGCAGTATTTT
TRBJ2-3 | TRBV11-2 | TRBD1 | many | CASRWDSPTDTQYF | TGTGCCAGCAGGTGGGACAGTCCCACAGATACGCAGTATTTT
TRBJ2-2 | TRBV6-1 | NA | few | CASTPVGATGELFF | TGTGCCAGCACCCCAGTGGGCGCCACCGGGGAGCTGTTTTTT
TRBJ1-2 | TRBV4-1 | TRBD1 | few | CASSQVGDRGFYGYTF | TGCGCCAGCAGCCAAGTAGGTGACAGGGGCTTCTATGGCTACACCTTC